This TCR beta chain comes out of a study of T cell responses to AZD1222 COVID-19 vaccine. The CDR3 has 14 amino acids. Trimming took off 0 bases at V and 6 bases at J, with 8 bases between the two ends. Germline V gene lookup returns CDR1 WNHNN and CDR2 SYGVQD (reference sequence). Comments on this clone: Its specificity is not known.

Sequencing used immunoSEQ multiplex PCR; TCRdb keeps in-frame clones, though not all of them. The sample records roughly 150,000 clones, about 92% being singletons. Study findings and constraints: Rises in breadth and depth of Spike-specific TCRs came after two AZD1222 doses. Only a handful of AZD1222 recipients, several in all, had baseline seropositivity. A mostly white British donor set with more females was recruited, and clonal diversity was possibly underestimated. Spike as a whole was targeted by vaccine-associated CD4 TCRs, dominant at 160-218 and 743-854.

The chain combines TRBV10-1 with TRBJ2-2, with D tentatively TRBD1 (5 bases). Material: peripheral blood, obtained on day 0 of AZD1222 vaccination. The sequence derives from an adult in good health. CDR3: CASSESEGAGELFF. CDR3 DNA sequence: TGCGCCAGCAGTGAGTCGGAAGGGGCCGGGGAGCTGTTTTTT.